Listed below are T cell receptor beta chains from one sample, sequenced in a study of shared clonotypes between healthy human individuals. TCRdb keeps only in-frame clones here, not all; method: immunoSEQ multiplex PCR. The data show about 1.1 million clones, with roughly 80% seen just once and 0.85% to 1% held by the top ten. The sample taken for sequencing was memory CD4+ T cells from PBMCs. Receptors originate from a young man in good health. Some clones in this sample may be carry-over from other donors' samples. CDR3s include the opening cysteine and the closing phenylalanine or tryptophan. Fields, in order: V gene, clone size, J gene, D gene, CDR3 DNA, CDR3 protein. D genes are given only for firm matches. Expanded clones are given a class, and other clones once, few, many or no size at all.

V: TRBV5-6
size: -
J: TRBJ1-3
D: -
DNA: TGTGCCAGCAGCTTGGGGGACTCCTCTGGAAACACCATATATTTT
CDR3: CASSLGDSSGNTIYF

V: TRBV28
size: -
J: TRBJ2-7
D: -
DNA: TGTGCCAGCAGCCATGGACAGTCCTACGAGCAGTACTTC
CDR3: CASSHGQSYEQYF

V: TRBV7-9
size: -
J: TRBJ2-2
D: -
DNA: TGTGCCAGCAGCGTGGGGAGTCGGGGCACCGGGGAGCTGTTTTTT
CDR3: CASSVGSRGTGELFF

V: TRBV10-1
size: -
J: TRBJ2-5
D: TRBD2
DNA: TGCGCCAGCAGTAAAGGGACTAGCGGGAGAAGGGAGACCCAGTACTTC
CDR3: CASSKGTSGRRETQYF

V: TRBV5-4
size: -
J: TRBJ2-7
D: TRBD1
DNA: TGTGCCAGCAGCTACCCGACAGGGAGTTTGGACGAGCAGTACTTC
CDR3: CASSYPTGSLDEQYF

V: TRBV7-6
size: -
J: TRBJ1-4
D: -
DNA: TGTGCCAGCAGCTTAGCGGGGTTTCGGGATGAAAAACTGTTTTTT
CDR3: CASSLAGFRDEKLFF

V: TRBV27
size: -
J: TRBJ1-1
D: -
DNA: TGTGCCAGCAGTTTGGGGGAGGGTACTGAAGCTTTCTTT
CDR3: CASSLGEGTEAFF

V: TRBV7-2
size: -
J: TRBJ2-7
D: TRBD2
DNA: TGTGCCAGCAGCTTAGCCCCAACTAGCGGGAGGGCCTTCGGCTACGAGCAGTACTTC
CDR3: CASSLAPTSGRAFGYEQYF

V: TRBV14
size: -
J: TRBJ2-7
D: -
DNA: TGTGCCAGCAGCCAATATTCGGGGATAGGCGAGCAGTACTTC
CDR3: CASSQYSGIGEQYF

V: TRBV2
size: -
J: TRBJ2-7
D: TRBD1
DNA: TGTGCCAGCAGGGTGGACAGGGGGGGACCCTACGAGCAGTACTTC
CDR3: CASRVDRGGPYEQYF

V: TRBV5-5
size: -
J: TRBJ2-1
D: -
DNA: TGTGCCGTCGGCGGAGGCAGCTCCTACAATGAGCAGTTCTTC
CDR3: CAVGGGSSYNEQFF

V: TRBV4-3
size: -
J: TRBJ1-2
D: -
DNA: TGCGCCAGCAGCCAAGATGGGTTGGACGAGCGCTATGGCTACACCTTC
CDR3: CASSQDGLDERYGYTF

V: TRBV28
size: -
J: TRBJ1-2
D: -
DNA: TGTGCCAGCAGTTCGTCACCCGACACTCACTATGGCTACACCTTC
CDR3: CASSSSPDTHYGYTF

V: TRBV5-1
size: -
J: TRBJ2-2
D: -
DNA: TGCGCCAGCAGCTTGTCGGCAGGTCAGACCGGGGAGCTGTTTTTT
CDR3: CASSLSAGQTGELFF

V: TRBV5-1
size: -
J: TRBJ1-4
D: -
DNA: TGCGCCAGCAGCTCCGTTACCGGGCCTATAGAAAAACTGTTTTTT
CDR3: CASSSVTGPIEKLFF

V: TRBV28
size: -
J: TRBJ1-2
D: -
DNA: TGTGCCAGCACCATATCCGGTGCTGGTGGCTACACCTTC
CDR3: CASTISGAGGYTF

V: TRBV6-5
size: -
J: TRBJ2-1
D: TRBD2
DNA: TGTGCCAGCAGTTGGGGACTAGCGGTATACAATGAGCAGTTCTTC
CDR3: CASSWGLAVYNEQFF

V: TRBV7-9
size: once
J: TRBJ2-3
D: -
DNA: TGTGCCAGCAGCTTATCGGGATGGGGTTCTTCAGATACGCAGTATTTT
CDR3: CASSLSGWGSSDTQYF

V: TRBV19
size: -
J: TRBJ2-7
D: -
DNA: TGTGCCAGTAGTCTTTCCGGGACCCCGGGGTACGAGCAGTACTTC
CDR3: CASSLSGTPGYEQYF

V: TRBV5-6
size: -
J: TRBJ1-2
D: TRBD1
DNA: TGTGCCAGCAGCTTGGTGGGACAGTATGGCTACACCTTC
CDR3: CASSLVGQYGYTF

V: TRBV5-1
size: -
J: TRBJ2-1
D: TRBD2
DNA: TGCGCCAGCAGCCCCGAGGGTACTAGCGGGATGAGGGTCTACAATGAGCAGTTCTTC
CDR3: CASSPEGTSGMRVYNEQFF

V: TRBV20-1
size: -
J: TRBJ2-5
D: -
DNA: TGCAGTGCCGCTACGGTCGGGACCCAGTACTTC
CDR3: CSAATVGTQYF

V: TRBV27
size: -
J: TRBJ1-4
D: TRBD1
DNA: TGTGCCAGCAGTACCATGACAGGGAATGAAAAACTGTTTTTT
CDR3: CASSTMTGNEKLFF

V: TRBV7-2
size: -
J: TRBJ2-3
D: TRBD1
DNA: TGTGCCAGCAGCTTTAGACAGGGTCGGGATACGCAGTATTTT
CDR3: CASSFRQGRDTQYF

V: TRBV9
size: -
J: TRBJ2-3
D: -
DNA: TGTGCCAGCAGCCCCGGGGTTACCACAGATACGCAGTATTTT
CDR3: CASSPGVTTDTQYF

V: TRBV2
size: -
J: TRBJ2-7
D: -
DNA: TGTGCCAGCAGGGCCGGTAAAGGCGCTGAGCAGTACTTC
CDR3: CASRAGKGAEQYF

V: TRBV6-6
size: -
J: TRBJ2-1
D: -
DNA: TGTGCCAGCAGTACGGCGGGACATTCTTACAATGAGCAGTTCTTC
CDR3: CASSTAGHSYNEQFF

V: TRBV7-8
size: -
J: TRBJ2-1
D: TRBD2
DNA: TGTGCCAGCAGCACGAGCCTAGCGGGAGAACCGTTCTTC
CDR3: CASSTSLAGEPFF

V: TRBV7-2
size: -
J: TRBJ2-3
D: -
DNA: TGTGCCAGCAGCTTTTCACGAAATACGCAGTATTTT
CDR3: CASSFSRNTQYF

V: TRBV25-1
size: few
J: TRBJ2-5
D: TRBD2
DNA: TGTGCCAGCAGCCGCGGGCGGGAGGGAGAGACCCAGTACTTC
CDR3: CASSRGREGETQYF

V: TRBV9
size: -
J: TRBJ2-1
D: -
DNA: TGTGCCAGCAGCATCGGGACTTTCCAGTTCTTC
CDR3: CASSIGTFQFF

V: TRBV10-3
size: -
J: TRBJ1-1
D: -
DNA: TGTGCCATCAGTGAAGGCGGGGTAGGGACTGAAGCTTTCTTT
CDR3: CAISEGGVGTEAFF

V: TRBV5-6
size: -
J: TRBJ2-1
D: TRBD1
DNA: TGTGCCAGCAGCCGCCGGGACAGGGCCTTTAATGAGCAGTTCTTC
CDR3: CASSRRDRAFNEQFF

V: TRBV6-5
size: -
J: TRBJ2-7
D: -
DNA: TGTGCCAGCAGTTACTGGAGGGCAGGGGCGGCCGAGCAGTACTTC
CDR3: CASSYWRAGAAEQYF

V: TRBV7-6
size: -
J: TRBJ1-2
D: -
DNA: TGTGCCAGCAGCATAGCAAGTGAATCTAAGACCTATGGCTACACCTTC
CDR3: CASSIASESKTYGYTF

V: TRBV29-1
size: -
J: TRBJ2-2
D: -
DNA: TGCAGCGTGAGAGGACGGGAATCCGCGAACACCGGGGAGCTGTTTTTT
CDR3: CSVRGRESANTGELFF

V: TRBV5-1
size: -
J: TRBJ1-1
D: TRBD1
DNA: TGCGCCAGCAGCTTGGCCCCAGGGGGAGCGAACACTGAAGCTTTCTTT
CDR3: CASSLAPGGANTEAFF

V: TRBV28
size: -
J: TRBJ1-4
D: -
DNA: TGTGCCTGTATGGCGACAATCAATGAAAAACTGTTTTTT
CDR3: CACMATINEKLFF